One sample yielded the 17 T cell receptor beta chains listed below, sequenced in a study of control samples from healthy donors and cancer patients. Repertoires were generated with immunoSEQ multiplex PCR, while TCRdb's copy carries only in-frame clones and drops some. The sample gives around 52,000 clones, approximately 90% of which show up once; 0.8% to 1% is in the top ten. The sample comprised PBMCs. These receptors were obtained from a man aged 25-40 years with colorectal cancer.

In nucleotides, the CDR3 is TGTGCCATTACAGGACTAGTGTCCGATGAGCAGTTCTTC. It encodes CAITGLVSDEQFF. V and J are TRBV10-3 and TRBJ2-1; TRBD2 matches 7 bases. Germline V gene lookup returns CDR1 ENHRY and CDR2 SYGVKD. The CDR3 length is 13 residues. V dropped 9 bases and J dropped 8; count of bases not matched to a gene: 10.

The gene calls are TRBV27 and TRBJ1-4; unclear D gene. CDR3 length: 13 amino acids. Trimming took 2 bases from V and 7 from J, leaving 8 bases between them. Germline loops: CDR1 MNHEY, CDR2 SMNVEV (reference sequence). CDR3 nucleotide sequence: TGTGCCAGCAGTTTACAAGGGAGTGAAAAACTGTTTTTT. It specifies CASSLQGSEKLFF.

The chain joins TRBV9 to TRBJ1-1, with D possibly being TRBD1 (6 bases). The germline CDR1 and CDR2 sequences are SGDLS and YYNGEE. CDR3 length: 13 residues. The ends were cut back, 4 bases at V and 8 bases at J, with 15 bases in the middle. CDR3 DNA sequence: TGTGCCAGCAGCCCTGGGGGGCAGGTCGAAGCTTTCTTT. Amino acid sequence: CASSPGGQVEAFF.

The chain joins TRBV3-1 (or the pseudogene TRBV3-2) to TRBJ2-7, with D possibly being TRBD2 (5 bases). Germline CDR1 LGHDT, CDR2 YNNKEL (reference sequence). The CDR3 totals 13 residues. Trimming removed 0 bases from V and 9 bases from J, with 12 bases in between. CDR3 region: CASSQDQTGWQYF. The CDR3 bases are TGTGCCAGCAGCCAAGATCAAACGGGGTGGCAGTACTTC.

The DNA for the CDR3 is TGTGCCAGCAGCTTAGGAGCGGAAAACACTGAAGCTTTCTTT. Translated, it gives CASSLGAENTEAFF. The chain couples TRBV7-8 to TRBJ1-1, with no clear D. The ends were cut back, 1 base at V and 2 bases at J, with 8 bases in the middle. Germline V gene data show CDR1 as SGHVS and CDR2 as FQNEAQ. The CDR3 length is 14 residues.

The V gene is TRBV6-2 or TRBV6-3, the J gene TRBJ2-1; 7 bases match TRBD1. With 5 bases clipped from V and 0 bases from J, the junction kept 4 bases outside the gene matches. The CDR3 contains 15 residues. CDR1 MNHEY and CDR2 SVGEGT come from the germline V gene. The DNA of the CDR3 is TGTGCCAGCAGTGAGGGACAGTTCTCCTACAATGAGCAGTTCTTC. Translating it yields CASSEGQFSYNEQFF.

This chain links TRBV29-1 with TRBJ1-1; D is perhaps TRBD1 (5 bases). Germline V lookup: CDR1 SQVTM, CDR2 ANQGSEA. The CDR3 is 13 amino acids. V was shortened by 6 bases and J by 3 bases, with 14 bases between the two germline ends. Written as DNA, the CDR3 is TGCAGCGTCGGTGTTGGAGGGGACACTGAAGCTTTCTTT. Translating gives CSVGVGGDTEAFF.

The CDR3 here is CASSDGKGYTF. The CDR3 DNA reads TGTGCCAGCAGTGATGGGAAAGGCTACACCTTC. The chain employs TRBV6-1 and TRBJ1-2; D is undetermined. Trimming left V 3 bases short and J 8 bases short, with 7 bases between. This CDR3 is 11 amino acids long. Per germline, CDR1 MNHNS and CDR2 SASEGT.

Only one count was recorded for this clone. The germline gene is not matched at one end of the junction; a read error may be the cause. CDR3 amino acids: CAWSVGYDHGF. The CDR3 DNA is TGTGCCTGGAGTGTAGGTTACGATCATGGCTTC. The chain employs TRBV30 and TRBJ1-2, with unresolved D. Germline-derived CDR1 and CDR2 are GTSNPN and SVGIG (reference sequence). The CDR3 consists of 11 residues. Filled out from reference TRBV30 and TRBJ1-2, the complete variable domain reads SQTIHQWPATLVQPVGSPLSLECTVEGTSNPNLYWYRQAAGRGLQLLFYSVGIGQISSEVPQNLSASRPQDRQFILSSKKLLLSDSGFYLCAWSVGYDHGFGSGTRLTVV.

The rearrangement links TRBV5-6 to TRBJ1-6; 8 positions match TRBD1. Germline trimming cut 2 bases from V and 9 bases from J; bases unmatched to any gene: 7. The CDR3 is 15 residues long. Per the germline V gene, CDR1 is SGHDT and CDR2 is YYEEEE. CDR3 sequence: CASSLGQGSTSPLHF. The CDR3 DNA follows: TGTGCCAGCAGCTTAGGACAGGGCTCCACTTCACCCCTCCACTTT.

The chain joins TRBV6-5 to TRBJ1-2, with TRBD1 matching 7 bases. The CDR3 covers 13 residues. V trimming: 8 bases; J trimming: 0 bases; junction bases outside the gene matches: 3. From germline, CDR1 is MNHEY and CDR2 SVGAGI. This CDR3 is CASSQGANYGYTF. The CDR3 nucleotides read TGTGCCAGCTCTCAGGGGGCTAACTATGGCTACACCTTC.

J is TRBJ2-3 and V is TRBV10-1, with TRBD2 identical over 8 bases. V lost 2 bases to trimming and J lost 0 bases; unmatched junction nucleotides: 4. Per the germline V gene, CDR1 is WNHNN and CDR2 is SYGVQD (reference sequence). This CDR3 has 16 amino acids. The CDR3 nucleotides are TGCGCCAGCAGTGAGGAAGCGGGGGTTAGCACAGATACGCAGTATTTT. Its protein is CASSEEAGVSTDTQYF.

This clone was seen just once. This rearrangement joins TRBV6-5 to TRBJ2-5, with no clear D. CDR3 length: 14 residues. CDR1 MNHEY and CDR2 SVGAGI come from the germline V gene. Trimming removed 6 bases from V and 7 bases from J, with 18 bases in between. CDR3 sequence reads: CASSPWRSRGTQYF. CDR3 bases: TGTGCCAGCAGCCCCTGGCGATCCCGCGGGACCCAGTACTTC.

The chain carries TRBV6-5 and TRBJ1-2; D uncertain. The CDR3 is made up of 13 amino acids. The V gene's germline CDR1 is MNHEY and CDR2 SVGAGI. Trimming removed 6 bases at V and 3 bases at J, with 11 bases between. The CDR3 here is CASSPDGYYGYTF. As DNA, the CDR3 is TGTGCCAGCAGCCCCGACGGGTACTATGGCTACACCTTC.

The chain employs TRBV11-2 and TRBJ1-4; perhaps TRBD1 as D (6 bases). This CDR3 region has 14 residues. Germline V gene sequence: CDR1 SGHAT, CDR2 FQNNGV. V shed 0 bases and J shed 8 bases, with 10 bases lying between them. CDR3 loop: CASSLEVQGEKLFF. CDR3 in DNA: TGTGCCAGCAGCTTAGAAGTACAGGGAGAAAAACTGTTTTTT.

The chain combines TRBV10-3 with TRBJ1-2; D call uncertain. The V gene's germline CDR1 is ENHRY and CDR2 SYGVKD. V was trimmed by 5 bases and J by 4 bases, leaving 11 bases between them. The length of the CDR3 is 13 residues. The CDR3 protein is CAISPDPAYGYTF. The DNA of the CDR3 is TGTGCCATCAGTCCCGATCCTGCCTATGGCTACACCTTC.

The chain uses TRBV12-3 or TRBV12-4 and TRBJ2-4; D perhaps matches TRBD2 (6 bases). The CDR3 extends over 11 amino acids. V was clipped by 6 bases and J by 15 bases, with 15 bases between them. CDR3 bases: TGTGCCAGCAGGGGCGGGGCAGTTGTGTACTTC. Its translation: CASRGGAVVYF.